Following are 32 T cell receptor beta chains from one sample sequenced in a study of Graves' ophthalmopathy and Graves' hyperthyroidism (dated by TCRdb to 2016 to 2019). Sequencing instrument: Illumina HiSeq 2000. For repertoire sequencing, TCR beta CDR3 regions were amplified from RNA transcripts. The first round of RT-PCR was done with HTBI primers and the Qiagen OneStep RT-PCR kit, and was followed by a second round of multiplex PCR, then size selection and purification. The raw public reads went through TCRdb reprocessing: fastp at Q25, MiXCR clone calling, in-frame beta chains kept. Under each unique CDR3 protein, matching rows form one entry showing the most common genes and DNA. The sample records 620,000 or so distinct CDR3 sequences, over 20% of which are singletons. Around 6.9% of the sample lies in the top ten. Sequencing was carried out using peripheral blood. These receptors all come from a woman between 18 and 29 years old with stable Graves' hyperthyroidism. Some clones in this sample may be carry-over from other donors' samples. Donor details come from another sample of the same person, matched by shared clones.

The rearrangement joins TRBV27 to TRBJ2-2; D tentatively fits TRBD1 or TRBD2 (5 bases each). Trimming stripped 1 base from V and 3 bases from J, with 21 bases between. Per the germline V gene, CDR1 is MNHEY and CDR2 is SMNVEV (reference sequence). CDR3 length equals 19 residues. CDR3 in amino acids: CASSLYPPPTGGHTGELFF. The CDR3, as DNA: TGTGCCAGCAGTTTATACCCACCTCCGACTGGGGGACACACCGGGGAGCTGTTTTTT.

This clonotype was counted at least ten times. This chain connects TRBV12-3 or TRBV12-4 to TRBJ2-2; 8 nucleotides agree with TRBD1. The CDR3 is 14 amino acids. Trimming took 7 bases from V and 5 from J; bases not matched to a gene: 6. The CDR3 DNA is TGTGCCAGCACGGGACAGGCGGTTACCGGGGAGCTGTTTTTT. Its protein product is CASTGQAVTGELFF.

This clonotype was found a few times. The genes are TRBV27 and TRBJ1-2; D ambiguous. Trimming removed 2 bases from V and 8 bases from J, with 12 bases in between. CDR3 size: 13 residues. Germline CDR1 reads MNHEY; CDR2 reads SMNVEV (reference sequence). DNA for the CDR3: TGTGCCAGCAGTTTAACGAGCCAGCGGGGCTACACCTTC. This codes for CASSLTSQRGYTF.

The V and J genes are TRBV4-1 and TRBJ2-5; 11 nucleotides align to TRBD2. CDR3 length: 19 amino acids. Germline lookup yields CDR1 MGHRA and CDR2 YSYEKL. Trimming cost V 0 bases and J 5 bases; bases outside gene matches: 14. This CDR3 is CASSQDRGVAGGPVETQYF. CDR3 nucleotide sequence: TGCGCCAGCAGCCAAGATCGGGGGGTAGCGGGGGGGCCTGTGGAGACCCAGTACTTC.

The rearrangement uses TRBV18 and TRBJ1-2; D unresolved. V was pared by 1 base and J by 6 bases, with 9 bases between. The germline gives CDR1 KGHSH, CDR2 LQKENI. The CDR3 totals 13 residues. The DNA for the CDR3 is TGTGCCAGCTCACCACGGCAGGATAATGGCTACACCTTC. Protein sequence: CASSPRQDNGYTF.

This clonotype was recorded many times. The chain employs TRBV20-1 and TRBJ1-5; D ambiguous. The V end was cut by 2 bases, the J end by 0 bases, with 5 bases between. CDR1 and CDR2 from the germline V gene are DFQATT and SNEGSKA (reference sequence). CDR3 length: 13 amino acids. Written as DNA, the CDR3 is TGCAGTGCTAGACTAAATAGCAATCAGCCCCAGCATTTT. Encoded protein: CSARLNSNQPQHF.

The chain has TRBV7-3 and TRBJ2-2; D may be TRBD1 (5 bases). CDR3 size: 14 residues. The germline V gene encodes CDR1 SGHTA and CDR2 FQGTGA. Trimming took 4 bases from V and 5 from J, leaving 11 bases between them. CDR3 protein: CASSSNRQTGELFF. DNA for the CDR3: TGTGCCAGCAGCTCCAACCGACAGACCGGGGAGCTGTTTTTT.

At least ten counts were recorded for this clonotype. This chain uses TRBV6-2 or TRBV6-3 with TRBJ1-5, with D possibly TRBD1 on 6 matching bases. Trimming cost V 0 bases and J 0 bases, with 15 bases left between them. The CDR3 loop spans 18 amino acids. Germline lookup yields CDR1 MNHEY and CDR2 SVGEGT. CDR3 residues: CASSYSSRGLYSNQPQHF. CDR3 coding DNA: TGTGCCAGCAGTTACTCGAGCAGGGGCCTCTATAGCAATCAGCCCCAGCATTTT.

The chain is built from TRBV6-5 and TRBJ1-2; weak D call: TRBD1 (5 bases). The V end was cut by 2 bases, the J end by 5 bases, with 18 bases between. This CDR3 spans 16 amino acids. Germline assignment: CDR1 MNHEY and CDR2 SVGAGI. The chain's CDR3 is CASSYRGGASVYGYTF. The CDR3 bases are TGTGCCAGCAGTTACCGGGGTGGGGCCTCAGTTTATGGCTACACCTTC.

This clonotype came up many times. The chain combines TRBV20-1 with TRBJ2-7; a possible D gene is TRBD2 (6 bases). CDR1 is DFQATT, CDR2 SNEGSKA, per germline (reference sequence). The germline V and J ends were trimmed by 0 bases and 4 bases, with 19 bases remaining between them. The CDR3 sequence is 16 residues long. The CDR3 coding sequence is TGCAGTGCTAGAGATCTAAGCGCGGAACGGGGGTACGAGCAGTACTTC. Amino acid sequence: CSARDLSAERGYEQYF.

This clonotype was detected ten times or more. The rearrangement links TRBV12-3 or TRBV12-4 to TRBJ1-6; no definite D call. This CDR3 contains 19 residues. Trimming shortened V by 2 bases and J by 5 bases, and 22 bases separated the two germline ends. The CDR3 region has the DNA TGTGCCAGCAGTTTATTCACCCGGGCAGGCCTCGGCAATAATTCACCCCTCCACTTT. Encoded protein: CASSLFTRAGLGNNSPLHF.

There are many counts of this clonotype. J is TRBJ2-5 and V is TRBV2; D call uncertain. This CDR3 is 12 amino acids long. CDR1 and CDR2 (germline): SNHLY, FYNNEI. V dropped 3 bases and J dropped 4 bases, with 6 bases sitting between them. CDR3 sequence: CASSDNRETQYF. The CDR3 DNA is TGTGCCAGCAGTGACAACAGAGAGACCCAGTACTTC.

A note on this clonotype: This may stem from a read error, because a much larger clone lies one nucleotide away. This chain connects TRBV12-3 or TRBV12-4 to TRBJ2-2; TRBD2 aligns across 12 bases. The CDR3 contains 15 residues. CDR3 sequence reads: CASSLGTSGSGELCF. The CDR3 nucleotides are TGTGCCAGCAGCCTCGGGACTAGCGGGTCCGGGGAGCTGTGTTTT.

The sample holds many counts of this clonotype. CDR3 sequence: CSLTGQGYQPQHF. As DNA, the CDR3 is TGCAGCCTTACGGGACAGGGATATCAGCCCCAGCATTTT. The genes are TRBV20-1 and TRBJ1-5, with 9 bases aligning to TRBD1. The CDR3 totals 13 residues. Germline CDR1 reads DFQATT; CDR2 reads SNEGSKA (reference sequence).

The table lists this clonotype with a count of one. This chain uses TRBV20-1 with TRBJ1-1; possibly TRBD1 for D (6 bases). V was clipped by 6 bases and J by 3 bases, with 17 bases between them. This CDR3 has 14 residues. Germline loops: CDR1 DFQATT, CDR2 SNEGSKA (reference sequence). The CDR3 reads CSAIRGAQHTEAFF. DNA of the CDR3: TGCAGTGCGATTCGGGGGGCGCAGCACACTGAAGCTTTCTTT.

This clonotype came up many times. This chain connects TRBV12-3 or TRBV12-4 to TRBJ1-1, with TRBD1 as a possible D gene (5 bases). Trimming took 3 bases from V and 1 from J, leaving 12 bases between them. The length of the CDR3 is 15 residues. The CDR3 sequence is CASSFTGTGNTEAFF. CDR3 DNA sequence: TGTGCCAGCAGTTTTACCGGGACGGGGAACACTGAAGCTTTCTTT.

The table lists this clonotype with many counts. In DNA form, the CDR3 reads TGTGCCAGCGGGTTCAGGAGCTCCTACGAGCAGTACTTC. It translates to CASGFRSSYEQYF. V gene TRBV28 combines with J gene TRBJ2-7; D unclear. Trimming took 8 bases from V and 0 from J, leaving 11 bases between them. Germline lookup yields CDR1 MDHEN and CDR2 SYDVKM. The CDR3 runs 13 residues.

The table lists this clonotype with many counts. The V gene is TRBV12-3 or TRBV12-4, the J gene TRBJ2-2, with D perhaps TRBD1 or TRBD2 (5 bases each). V gave up 7 bases and J gave up 6 bases, with 12 bases separating them. This CDR3 is built from 13 residues. CDR3 protein: CASIALGAGELFF. The CDR3 bases are TGTGCCAGCATCGCACTAGGGGCCGGGGAGCTGTTTTTT.

The table lists this clonotype with many counts. This chain uses TRBV20-1 with TRBJ1-6; possibly TRBD1 for D (6 bases). V gave up 4 bases and J gave up 9 bases, with 16 bases separating them. CDR1 and CDR2 from the germline V gene are DFQATT and SNEGSKA (reference sequence). CDR3 size: 14 residues. This CDR3 is CSAIPRGAFSPLHF. The DNA for the CDR3 is TGCAGTGCTATCCCCAGGGGCGCGTTTTCACCCCTCCACTTT.

As regards this clonotype: A single base separates this from a much larger clone, so it may be a read error. The V gene is TRBV3-1, the J gene TRBJ2-2, with D possibly being TRBD1 or TRBD2 (6 bases each). Per germline, CDR1 LGHDT and CDR2 YNNKEL (reference sequence). With 3 bases removed from V and 6 bases from J, the gap between germline ends came to 14 bases. The CDR3 is 15 residues long. The CDR3 DNA is TGTGCCAGCAGCCAGCGGGACGGGGGCTCCGGGGAGCTGTTTTTT. Its translation is CASSQRDGGSGELFF.

This clonotype was seen ten or more times. The chain is built from TRBV19 and TRBJ2-7; the D is unclear. This CDR3 region has 13 residues. The germline V and J ends were trimmed by 5 bases and 0 bases, with 8 bases remaining between them. Germline V gives CDR1 LNHDA, CDR2 SQIVND (reference sequence). CDR3 in amino acids: CASSEQFSYEQYF. The CDR3 DNA follows: TGTGCCAGTAGTGAGCAGTTCTCCTACGAGCAGTACTTC.

The chain links TRBV4-3 to TRBJ1-2; D perhaps matches TRBD1 (5 bases). This CDR3 contains 15 residues. With 0 bases removed from V and 8 bases from J, the gap between germline ends came to 16 bases. From germline, CDR1 is LGHNA and CDR2 YSLEER. CDR3 in DNA: TGCGCCAGCAGCCAAGATCTTGATCAGGGTGAAGGCTACACCTTC. Protein sequence: CASSQDLDQGEGYTF.

This clonotype was seen just once. The rearrangement links TRBV30 to TRBJ2-7, with D possibly called TRBD1 or TRBD2 (6 bases each). Germline loops: CDR1 GTSNPN, CDR2 SVGIG (reference sequence). CDR3 length: 14 amino acids. V was shortened by 2 bases and J by 1 base, with 12 bases between the two germline ends. The CDR3 here is CAWSMGGASYEQYF. The DNA for the CDR3 is TGTGCCTGGAGTATGGGGGGCGCATCCTACGAGCAGTACTTC. Full variable domain (rest looked up from reference TRBV30 and TRBJ2-7): SQTIHQWPATLVQPVGSPLSLECTVEGTSNPNLYWYRQAAGRGLQLLFYSVGIGQISSEVPQNLSASRPQDRQFILSSKKLLLSDSGFYLCAWSMGGASYEQYFGPGTRLTVT.

Worth noting for this clonotype: A much larger clone differs by one base, so this may be a read error. The chain links TRBV6-5 to TRBJ2-3, with D possibly being TRBD1 (6 bases). TRBJ1-5 explains the end of the DNA better; the J call may be wrong. Germline-derived CDR1 and CDR2 are MNHEY and SVGAGI. This CDR3 spans 14 amino acids. The CDR3 sequence is CASSWGTFTDTQHF. CDR3 bases: TGTGCCAGCAGTTGGGGGACATTCACAGATACGCAGCATTTT.

This clonotype was seen at least ten times. The J gene is TRBJ1-1, the V gene TRBV28, with 9 bases identical to TRBD1. V trimming: 7 bases; J trimming: 4 bases; junction bases outside the gene matches: 10. The germline V gene encodes CDR1 MDHEN and CDR2 SYDVKM. The CDR3 length is 15 residues. CDR3 in DNA: TGTGCCAGCAACTCACAGGGGGCGCTTGGCACTGAAGCTTTCTTT. The encoded protein is CASNSQGALGTEAFF.

This clonotype has just a few counts. This chain joins TRBV6-2 or TRBV6-3 and TRBJ2-5, with no clear D. The CDR3 is 14 amino acids. Trimming pared 0 bases from V and 2 bases from J, leaving 7 bases between. Germline V CDR1 and CDR2: MNHEY, SVGEGT. In DNA, the CDR3 is TGTGCCAGCAGTTACTCATTCCGTCAAGAGACCCAGTACTTC. Amino acids: CASSYSFRQETQYF.

This clonotype was seen many times. This chain connects TRBV12-5 to TRBJ1-5, with D perhaps TRBD1 (5 bases). Germline CDR1 and CDR2: LGHNT and FRNRAP. This CDR3 has 18 residues. Trimming took off 0 bases at V and 4 bases at J, with 19 bases between the two ends. This chain's CDR3 is CASGLVIRRDRWNQPQHF. CDR3 bases: TGTGCTAGTGGTTTGGTAATCCGAAGGGACCGCTGGAATCAGCCCCAGCATTTT.

This clonotype has a count of ten or more. One end of the junction varies from germline; a read error may be responsible. The chain uses TRBV19 and TRBJ1-1, with D possibly TRBD1 on 6 matching bases. Germline CDR1 is LNHDA and CDR2 is SQIVND (reference sequence). The CDR3 spans 17 residues. CDR3 sequence reads: CASSKQGRGRLNTEAFF. The CDR3 DNA sequence: TGTGCCAGTAGCAAACAGGGTAGAGGGAGATTGAATACTGAAGCTTTCTTT. Complete variable domain (other parts from reference TRBV19 and TRBJ1-1): DGGITQSPKYLFRKEGQNVTLSCEQNLNHDAMYWYRQDPGQGLRLIYYSQIVNDFQKGDIAEGYSVSREKKESFPLTVTSAQKNPTAFYLCASSKQGRGRLNTEAFFGQGTRLTVV.

At least ten counts were recorded for this clonotype. The chain couples TRBV28 to TRBJ2-5, with D hard to call. This CDR3 region has 14 residues. With 2 bases removed from V and 2 bases from J, the gap between germline ends came to 9 bases. Germline V gene sequence: CDR1 MDHEN, CDR2 SYDVKM. The CDR3 loop reads CASSLTRAQETQYF. As DNA, the CDR3 is TGTGCCAGCAGTTTAACCCGGGCGCAAGAGACCCAGTACTTC. Filled out from reference TRBV28 and TRBJ2-5, the complete variable domain reads DVKVTQSSRYLVKRTGEKVFLECVQDMDHENMFWYRQDPGLGLRLIYFSYDVKMKEKGDIPEGYSVSREKKERFSLILESASTNQTSMYLCASSLTRAQETQYFGPGTRLLVL.

The genes are TRBV2 and TRBJ1-1, with D hard to call. The V gene's germline CDR1 is SNHLY and CDR2 FYNNEI. The CDR3 is made up of 13 amino acids. Trimming shortened V by 8 bases and J by 3 bases, and 13 bases separated the two germline ends. CDR3 amino acids: CASLKERDTEAFF. DNA for the CDR3: TGTGCCAGCCTCAAGGAGAGGGACACTGAAGCTTTCTTT.

This clonotype has a handful of counts. The chain links TRBV3-1 to TRBJ2-7; 9 positions match TRBD2. The trim removed 2 bases at V and 4 bases at J, leaving 15 bases unmatched. The CDR3 length is 18 residues. Germline loops: CDR1 LGHDT, CDR2 YNNKEL (reference sequence). The CDR3 spells CASSQSPLFLAGRYEQYF. DNA of the CDR3: TGTGCCAGCAGCCAATCACCTCTATTTCTAGCGGGGAGATACGAGCAGTACTTC.

This clonotype was detected ten times or more. The V and J genes are TRBV7-9 and TRBJ2-7; TRBD1 agrees at 10 bases. This CDR3 has 15 residues. The trim removed 5 bases at V and 3 bases at J, leaving 7 bases unmatched. Germline-derived CDR1 and CDR2 are SEHNR and FQNEAQ (reference sequence). The CDR3 loop reads CASSPPGTGDYEQYF. The CDR3 nucleotides are TGTGCCAGCAGCCCCCCCGGGACAGGGGACTACGAGCAGTACTTC.